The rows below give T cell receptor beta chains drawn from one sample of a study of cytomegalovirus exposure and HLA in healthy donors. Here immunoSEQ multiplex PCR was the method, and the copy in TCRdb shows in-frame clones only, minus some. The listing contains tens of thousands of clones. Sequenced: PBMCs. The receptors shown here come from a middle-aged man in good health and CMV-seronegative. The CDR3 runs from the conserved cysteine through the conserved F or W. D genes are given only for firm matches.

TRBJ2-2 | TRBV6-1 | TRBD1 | CASRAGQGGTGELFF | TGTGCCAGCAGGGCTGGACAGGGCGGCACCGGGGAGCTGTTTTTT
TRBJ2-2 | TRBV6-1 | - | CASSVAVQNTGELFF | TGTGCCAGCAGTGTGGCCGTACAGAACACCGGGGAGCTGTTTTTT
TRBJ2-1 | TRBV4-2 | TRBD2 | CASSHGAPGLAGGHDNEQFF | TGTGCCAGCAGCCACGGGGCCCCGGGACTAGCGGGGGGGCATGACAATGAGCAGTTCTTC
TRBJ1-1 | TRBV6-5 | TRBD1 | CASSGQAADTEAFF | TGTGCCAGCAGCGGACAGGCGGCAGACACTGAAGCTTTCTTT
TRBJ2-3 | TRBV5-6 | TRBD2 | CASSFGGLAGVNTQYF | TGTGCCAGCAGCTTCGGCGGACTAGCGGGGGTAAATACGCAGTATTTT
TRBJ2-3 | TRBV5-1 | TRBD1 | CASSPKLGQGVGDTQYF | TGCGCCAGCAGCCCGAAATTGGGGCAGGGGGTAGGAGATACGCAGTATTTT
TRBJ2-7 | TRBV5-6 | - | CASSVAYEQYF | TGTGCCAGCAGCGTCGCCTACGAGCAGTACTTC
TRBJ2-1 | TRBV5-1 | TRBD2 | CASNSLAGGNNEQFF | TGCGCCAGCAACAGTCTAGCGGGGGGGAACAATGAGCAGTTCTTC
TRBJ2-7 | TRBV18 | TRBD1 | CASSPGTDYEQYF | TGTGCCAGCTCTCCCGGGACAGACTACGAGCAGTACTTC
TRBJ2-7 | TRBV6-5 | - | CASSYGSLGSYEQYF | TGTGCCAGCAGTTACGGCAGTCTCGGGAGCTACGAGCAGTACTTC
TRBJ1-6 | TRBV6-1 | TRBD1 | CASSESVTGGLDNSPLHF | TGTGCCAGCAGTGAATCGGTGACAGGGGGCCTCGATAATTCACCCCTCCACTTT
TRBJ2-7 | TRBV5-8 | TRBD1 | CASSRGQGVNEQYF | TGTGCCAGCAGCCGAGGACAGGGAGTAAACGAGCAGTACTTC
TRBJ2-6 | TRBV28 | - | CASSYASGANVLTF | TGTGCCAGCAGCTACGCCTCTGGGGCCAACGTCCTGACTTTC
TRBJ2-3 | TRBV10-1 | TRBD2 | CASSEFRLAGPSDTQYF | TGCGCCAGCAGTGAATTCCGGCTAGCGGGGCCGTCCGATACGCAGTATTTT
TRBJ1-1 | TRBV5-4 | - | CASSLGGQRNIEAFF | TGTGCCAGCAGCTTGGGGGGACAACGGAACATCGAAGCTTTCTTT
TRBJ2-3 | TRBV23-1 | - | CASSLLPGGPFRADTQYF | TGCGCCAGCAGTCTCTTACCGGGGGGCCCATTCCGGGCAGATACGCAGTATTTT
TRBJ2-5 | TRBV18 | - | CASSPNNQETQYF | TGTGCCAGCTCACCGAACAACCAAGAGACCCAGTACTTC
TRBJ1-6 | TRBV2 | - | CASRPEGSYNSPLHF | TGTGCCAGCAGGCCAGAGGGATCCTATAATTCACCCCTCCACTTT
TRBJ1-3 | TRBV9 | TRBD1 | CASSQGQGVGNTIYF | TGTGCCAGCAGCCAGGGACAGGGTGTTGGAAACACCATATATTTT
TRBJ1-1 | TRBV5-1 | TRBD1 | CASSLRTGSLEAFF | TGCGCCAGCAGCTTGCGGACAGGGAGTCTTGAAGCTTTCTTT
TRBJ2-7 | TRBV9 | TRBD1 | CASSTTGGFYEQYF | TGTGCCAGCAGCACGACAGGGGGCTTCTACGAGCAGTACTTC
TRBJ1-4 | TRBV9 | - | CASSPRGSPGEKLFF | TGTGCCAGCAGCCCCAGAGGTAGTCCGGGTGAAAAACTGTTTTTT
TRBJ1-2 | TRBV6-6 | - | CASSYAPGYGYTF | TGTGCCAGCAGTTATGCGCCAGGGTATGGCTACACCTTC
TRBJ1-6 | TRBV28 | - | CASRADYNSPLHF | TGTGCCAGCAGGGCAGACTATAATTCACCCCTCCACTTT
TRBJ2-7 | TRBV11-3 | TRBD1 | CAIDSWRQGYEQYF | TGTGCCATCGATTCCTGGCGACAGGGGTACGAGCAGTACTTC
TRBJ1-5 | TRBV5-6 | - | CASSFRRTNNQPQHF | TGTGCCAGCAGCTTTAGGAGGACCAACAATCAGCCCCAGCATTTT
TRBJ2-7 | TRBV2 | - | CASILSYEQYF | TGTGCCAGCATTCTCTCCTACGAGCAGTACTTC
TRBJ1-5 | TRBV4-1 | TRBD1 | CASSQGQGSNQPQHF | TGCGCCAGCAGCCAGGGACAGGGAAGCAATCAGCCCCAGCATTTT
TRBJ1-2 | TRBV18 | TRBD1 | CASSPDRGDSYGYTF | TGTGCCAGCTCACCAGACAGGGGGGACAGCTATGGCTACACCTTC
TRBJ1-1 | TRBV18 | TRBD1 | CASSLPGQGLNTEAFF | TGTGCCAGCTCACTTCCGGGACAGGGCTTGAACACTGAAGCTTTCTTT
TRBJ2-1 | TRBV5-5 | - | CASSPGGLRGGVGNEQFF | TGTGCCAGCAGCCCGGGAGGCCTTAGAGGGGGGGTCGGCAATGAGCAGTTCTTC
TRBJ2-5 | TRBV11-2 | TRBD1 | CASSSGTGEETQYF | TGTGCCAGCAGCTCCGGGACAGGGGAAGAGACCCAGTACTTC
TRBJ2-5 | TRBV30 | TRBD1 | CAWSGGRKTQYF | TGTGCCTGGTCAGGGGGCAGAAAGACCCAGTACTTC
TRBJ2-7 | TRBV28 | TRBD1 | CASSLTGIQGAYYEQYF | TGTGCCAGCAGTTTAACCGGGATACAGGGGGCTTATTACGAGCAGTACTTC
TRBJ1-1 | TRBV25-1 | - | CASSDDRFNTEAFF | TGTGCCAGCAGTGATGACAGGTTTAACACTGAAGCTTTCTTT
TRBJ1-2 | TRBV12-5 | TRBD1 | CASGQGTGANYGYTF | TGTGCTAGTGGTCAAGGGACAGGGGCTAACTATGGCTACACCTTC
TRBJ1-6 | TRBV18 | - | CASSPRTGDNSPLHF | TGTGCCAGCTCACCAAGGACGGGAGATAATTCACCCCTCCACTTT
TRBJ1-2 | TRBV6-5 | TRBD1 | CASRATGTYYGYTF | TGTGCCAGCAGAGCGACAGGGACGTACTATGGCTACACCTTC
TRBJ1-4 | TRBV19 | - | CASTWGETNEKLFF | TGTGCCAGTACCTGGGGGGAAACTAATGAAAAACTGTTTTTT
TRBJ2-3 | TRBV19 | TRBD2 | CASSNQPGLAGGRNTDTQYF | TGTGCCAGTAGTAACCAACCGGGACTAGCGGGGGGGCGAAACACAGATACGCAGTATTTT
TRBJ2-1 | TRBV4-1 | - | CASSKKGGATYNEQFF | TGCGCCAGCAGCAAAAAAGGGGGGGCGACATACAATGAGCAGTTCTTC